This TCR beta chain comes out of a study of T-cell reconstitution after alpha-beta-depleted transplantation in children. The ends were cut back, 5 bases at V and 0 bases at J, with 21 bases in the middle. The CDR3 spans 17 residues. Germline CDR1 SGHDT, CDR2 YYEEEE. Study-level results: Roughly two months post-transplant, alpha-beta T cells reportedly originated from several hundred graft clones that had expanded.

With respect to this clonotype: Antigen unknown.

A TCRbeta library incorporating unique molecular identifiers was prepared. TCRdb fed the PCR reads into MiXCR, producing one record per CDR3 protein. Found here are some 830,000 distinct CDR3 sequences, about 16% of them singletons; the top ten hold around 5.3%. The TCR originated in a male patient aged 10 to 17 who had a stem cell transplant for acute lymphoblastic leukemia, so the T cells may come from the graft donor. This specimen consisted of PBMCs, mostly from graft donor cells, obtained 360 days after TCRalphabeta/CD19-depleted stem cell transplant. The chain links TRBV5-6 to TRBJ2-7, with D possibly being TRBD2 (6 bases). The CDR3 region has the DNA TGTGCCAGCAGAGAGGCGATCAGCGGGCTGAGCTCCTACGAGCAGTACTTC. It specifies CASREAISGLSSYEQYF.